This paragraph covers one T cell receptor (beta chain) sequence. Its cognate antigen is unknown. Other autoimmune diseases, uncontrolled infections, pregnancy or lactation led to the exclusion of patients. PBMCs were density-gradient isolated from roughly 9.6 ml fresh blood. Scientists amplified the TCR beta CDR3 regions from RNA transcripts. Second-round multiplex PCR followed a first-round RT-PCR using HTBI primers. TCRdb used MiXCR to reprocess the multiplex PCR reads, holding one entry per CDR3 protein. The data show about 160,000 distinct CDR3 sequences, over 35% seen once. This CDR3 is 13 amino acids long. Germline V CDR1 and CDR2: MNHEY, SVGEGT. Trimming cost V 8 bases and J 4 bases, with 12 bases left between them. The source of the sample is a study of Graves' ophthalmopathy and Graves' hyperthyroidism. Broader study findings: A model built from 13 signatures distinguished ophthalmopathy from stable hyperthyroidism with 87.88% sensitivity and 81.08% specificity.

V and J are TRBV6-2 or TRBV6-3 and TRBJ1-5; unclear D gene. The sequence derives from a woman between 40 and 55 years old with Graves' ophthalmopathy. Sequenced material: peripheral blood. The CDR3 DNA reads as TGTGCCAGCCGGAGGGCGGTAAATCAGCCCCAGCATTTT. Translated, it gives CASRRAVNQPQHF.